This TCR beta chain appears in the sequencing data of a study of blood T cell repertoires in COVID-19. This table comes from immunoSEQ multiplex PCR, and its TCRdb copy is limited to in-frame clones, with some not included. The table lists approximately 180,000 clones, about 93% of them singletons, with approximately 0.56% in the top ten. Germline V CDR1 and CDR2: MNHEY, SMNVEV (reference sequence). V lost 3 bases and J lost 7, with 13 bases in between. The CDR3 sequence is 14 residues long. The chain joins TRBV27 to TRBJ2-1; D is ambiguous. The TCR originated in a man in his fifties with acute or convalescent COVID-19. Source material: peripheral blood. The CDR3 DNA reads as TGTGCCAGCAGTTTTTTTGAGGCTAGGAATGAGCAGTTCTTC. Protein product: CASSFFEARNEQFF.